The 10 T cell receptor beta chains in this list originate from one sample, sequenced in a study of shared clonotypes between healthy human individuals. TCRdb's table, derived via immunoSEQ multiplex PCR, lists solely in-frame clones and lacks some. This table has under 850,000 clones, 55% to 75% appearing once. The sequenced sample consisted of memory CD4+ T cells sorted from blood. Subset given: CD45RA-negative fraction. The receptors derive from a young woman in good health.

This chain connects TRBV10-3 to TRBJ1-1; D unclear. The CDR3 has 13 residues. V was cut by 6 bases and J by 1 base, with 9 bases left in between. In germline, CDR1 is ENHRY, CDR2 SYGVKD. The CDR3 coding sequence is TGTGCCATCAGGACCGGCGAGAACACTGAAGCTTTCTTT. This encodes CAIRTGENTEAFF.

The chain couples TRBV27 to TRBJ2-1; D is possibly TRBD2 (6 bases). CDR1 and CDR2 from the germline V gene are MNHEY and SMNVEV (reference sequence). With 5 bases removed from V and 11 bases from J, the gap between germline ends came to 16 bases. This CDR3 comprises 13 residues. The CDR3 DNA follows: TGTGCCAGCAGTCCAATTCATAGCGGCAAGCAGTTCTTC. Residues: CASSPIHSGKQFF.

About this clone: A much larger clone is a single base away; this may be a read error. The V and J genes are TRBV25-1 and TRBJ2-6; D remains ambiguous. This CDR3 is 16 amino acids long. Germline values: CDR1 MGHDK, CDR2 SYGVNS. V was shortened by 4 bases and J by 0 bases, with 10 bases between the two germline ends. CDR3 in DNA: TGTGCCAGCAGTGCCGACGGGTACTCTGGGGCCAACGTCCTGACTTTC. Its protein is CASSADGYSGANVLTF.

In nucleotides, the CDR3 is TGTGCCAGCTCACCACAATCACAAAAAGAGACCCAGTACTTC. Translating gives CASSPQSQKETQYF. The rearrangement links TRBV18 to TRBJ2-5, with unresolved D. V was clipped by 1 base and J by 3 bases, with 9 bases between them. This CDR3 has 14 residues. The germline V gene encodes CDR1 KGHSH and CDR2 LQKENI.

CDR3 amino acids: CASRAGLASTDTQYF. The CDR3 nucleotides read TGCGCCAGCAGAGCTGGACTAGCGAGCACAGATACGCAGTATTTT. The chain recombines TRBV5-1 with TRBJ2-3, with TRBD2 matching over 9 bases. The CDR3 consists of 15 residues. Germline-derived CDR1 and CDR2 are SGHRS and YFSETQ. The V and J ends lost 5 bases and 0 bases, in that order; junction bases with no gene match: 4.

This rearrangement joins TRBV9 to TRBJ1-2, with D perhaps TRBD1 (6 bases). The ends were cut back, 2 bases at V and 3 bases at J, with 11 bases in the middle. There are 14 residues in the CDR3. Germline CDR1 is SGDLS and CDR2 is YYNGEE. The chain's CDR3 is CASSVQGSHYGYTF. The CDR3 DNA reads TGTGCCAGCAGCGTTCAGGGGTCGCACTATGGCTACACCTTC.

As for this clone: Additional DNA sequences in this sample encode the identical CDR3. The V and J genes are TRBV5-1 and TRBJ2-5; 8 bases align to TRBD1. Germline lookup yields CDR1 SGHRS and CDR2 YFSETQ. Germline trimming cut 4 bases from V and 4 bases from J; bases unmatched to any gene: 3. The length of the CDR3 is 13 residues. CDR3 bases: TGCGCCAGCAGCGGGGGGACAGGAGAGACCCAGTACTTC. Encoded protein: CASSGGTGETQYF.

The chain carries TRBV14 and TRBJ1-2; D gene uncertain. Germline CDR1 and CDR2: SGHDN and FVKESK. The CDR3 is 15 residues long. The V gene lost 4 bases and the J gene lost 3 bases, with 15 bases spanning the gap. CDR3 in DNA: TGTGCCAGCAGCCCCCTGGGAGGGTTCGACTATGGCTACACCTTC. Translation: CASSPLGGFDYGYTF.

The rearrangement links TRBV5-4 to TRBJ2-5; 7 nucleotides agree with TRBD1. Trimming took 3 bases from V and 0 from J; bases not matched to a gene: 14. The germline gives CDR1 SGHNT, CDR2 YYREEE (reference sequence). The CDR3 spans 18 residues. The DNA for the CDR3 is TGTGCCAGCAGCTCGTCCGGGACAGCCTCTTATTACCAAGAGACCCAGTACTTC. This codes for CASSSSGTASYYQETQYF.

Written as DNA, the CDR3 is TGTGCCAGCAGCTTAAGGCTAGCGGGAGGGGTAGCCAAAAACATTCAGTACTTC. Translated, it gives CASSLRLAGGVAKNIQYF. The chain couples TRBV11-2 to TRBJ2-4; 12 bases fit TRBD2. J gave up 0 bases and V 2 bases, and 5 bases lay outside the gene matches. CDR3 size: 18 residues. Looked up from germline, CDR1 is SGHAT and CDR2 is FQNNGV.